These T cell receptor beta chains were read from a single sample in a study of T cells in Graves' hyperthyroidism and ophthalmopathy. A single record per CDR3 protein comes from TCRdb applying MiXCR to the multiplex PCR reads. The sample shows about 640,000 distinct CDR3 sequences, roughly 20% of them seen only once. The material sequenced was blood. These receptors all come from a man in his thirties or forties with Graves' ophthalmopathy. CDR3s include the opening cysteine and the closing phenylalanine or tryptophan. Fields, in order: clone size, V gene, J gene, CDR3 protein. Clone size is shown for a subset of rows, as once, few, many or a class of expanded clone.

clone_size: few; v_call: TRBV7-3; j_call: TRBJ1-2; cdr3_aa: CASSLPSF
clone_size: few; v_call: TRBV12-3/TRBV12-4; j_call: TRBJ2-4; cdr3_aa: CASSLSGISKNIQYF
clone_size: NA; v_call: TRBV20-1; j_call: TRBJ2-1; cdr3_aa: CSQQGSPRDEQFF
clone_size: NA; v_call: TRBV12-3/TRBV12-4; j_call: TRBJ2-3; cdr3_aa: CASSLGGQGTQYF
clone_size: many; v_call: TRBV18; j_call: TRBJ2-5; cdr3_aa: CASSWGQETQYF
clone_size: few; v_call: TRBV7-2; j_call: TRBJ2-7; cdr3_aa: CASSVRTGFGSYEQYF
clone_size: few; v_call: TRBV12-3/TRBV12-4; j_call: TRBJ1-2; cdr3_aa: CASTTGRGYGYTF
clone_size: NA; v_call: TRBV29-1; j_call: TRBJ2-7; cdr3_aa: CSVLAGGPYEQYF
clone_size: many; v_call: TRBV12-3/TRBV12-4; j_call: TRBJ1-5; cdr3_aa: CASSRHPNQPQHF
clone_size: NA; v_call: TRBV2; j_call: TRBJ2-5; cdr3_aa: CATKRTAKETQYF
clone_size: NA; v_call: TRBV7-8; j_call: TRBJ2-3; cdr3_aa: CASSEGRGPLAGVGTDTQYF
clone_size: NA; v_call: TRBV7-4; j_call: TRBJ1-4; cdr3_aa: CASSLVRFNEKLFF
clone_size: NA; v_call: TRBV7-8; j_call: TRBJ2-7; cdr3_aa: CASSLPSYTSTRSEQYF
clone_size: NA; v_call: TRBV30; j_call: TRBJ1-2; cdr3_aa: CAWVPLPGGSNYGYTF
clone_size: NA; v_call: TRBV6-1; j_call: TRBJ2-7; cdr3_aa: CASTRGGGSYEQYF
clone_size: NA; v_call: TRBV29-1; j_call: TRBJ1-5; cdr3_aa: CSATGPGGPQHF
clone_size: few; v_call: TRBV30; j_call: TRBJ2-7; cdr3_aa: CAWNRVTPDEQYF
clone_size: many; v_call: TRBV12-3/TRBV12-4; j_call: TRBJ1-1; cdr3_aa: CASSLAGHLPGTEAFF
clone_size: NA; v_call: TRBV7-9; j_call: TRBJ2-1; cdr3_aa: CASSFKREEYNEQFF
clone_size: NA; v_call: TRBV9; j_call: TRBJ2-6; cdr3_aa: CASSVGFGELTGANVLTF
clone_size: many; v_call: TRBV7-2; j_call: TRBJ2-5; cdr3_aa: CASSGGGRETQYF
clone_size: NA; v_call: TRBV6-5; j_call: TRBJ2-2; cdr3_aa: CASSYSLTGELFF
clone_size: few; v_call: TRBV7-2; j_call: TRBJ2-7; cdr3_aa: CASSLSDRAGIYEQYF
clone_size: few; v_call: TRBV7-9; j_call: TRBJ2-5; cdr3_aa: CASSPDEETQYF
clone_size: many; v_call: TRBV27; j_call: TRBJ2-1; cdr3_aa: CASSLAGEPYNEQFF
clone_size: many; v_call: TRBV15; j_call: TRBJ2-5; cdr3_aa: CATSRDGGLAGGETQYF
clone_size: few; v_call: TRBV28; j_call: TRBJ2-7; cdr3_aa: CASSPRDYNYEQYF
clone_size: NA; v_call: TRBV9; j_call: TRBJ2-7; cdr3_aa: CASSPLPKISYEQYF